This is a list of T cell receptor beta chains from one sample in a study of siplizumab effects on memory and regulatory T cells. TCRdb keeps only in-frame clones here, not all; method: immunoSEQ multiplex PCR. The sample contains 70,000 or so clones, roughly 89% of which appear only once. The sequenced sample consisted of CD8+ T cells sorted from blood. The receptors come from a human donor in good health. Each CDR3 is given with its conserved first and last residue. D genes are given only for firm matches. Clone size is not always given. Where it is, it says once, few, many or a class for expanded clones.

D,length,size,J,V,DNA,CDR3
-,15,-,TRBJ2-7,TRBV7-9,TGTGCCAGCAGCTTAGAGCCCGACGGAACCTACGAGCAGTACTTC,CASSLEPDGTYEQYF
-,15,-,TRBJ2-1,TRBV7-8,TGTGCCAGCAGCTCCCCACAGGGTTCCTACAATGAGCAGTTCTTC,CASSSPQGSYNEQFF
TRBD2,20,-,TRBJ2-1,TRBV9,TGTGCCAGCAGCGTAGATGGACTAGCGGGAGGGCCATTATCCTACAATGAGCAGTTCTTC,CASSVDGLAGGPLSYNEQFF
TRBD2,15,once,TRBJ2-7,TRBV4-1,TGCGCCAGCAGCCTAGTACTAGCGGGGAGCTACGAGCAGTACTTC,CASSLVLAGSYEQYF
TRBD1,18,-,TRBJ2-7,TRBV7-9,TGTGCCAGCAGCTTAGAGGGGGACAGCGGATCCTATTCCTACGAGCAGTACTTC,CASSLEGDSGSYSYEQYF
-,14,-,TRBJ2-7,TRBV7-6,TGTGCCAGCAGCTCAACTGATCCGGGCCACGAGCAGTACTTC,CASSSTDPGHEQYF
-,13,-,TRBJ1-2,TRBV29-1,TGCAGTATCAGAATCGGTGGCCTCTATGGCTACACCTTC,CSIRIGGLYGYTF
TRBD1,15,-,TRBJ2-7,TRBV7-6,TGTGCCAGCAGCCAGACAGGGGGCGCGTCCCACGAGCAGTACTTC,CASSQTGGASHEQYF
-,12,-,TRBJ1-1,TRBV7-9,TGTGCCAGCGGCCAGGGGAACACTGAAGCTTTCTTT,CASGQGNTEAFF
TRBD2,16,once,TRBJ2-3,TRBV14,TGTGCCAGCAGCCAAGTGGCGGGAGGAAGCACAGATACGCAGTATTTT,CASSQVAGGSTDTQYF
TRBD1,15,-,TRBJ2-1,TRBV5-6,TGTGCCAGCAGCTCGGACAGGGGGACCTACAATGAGCAGTTCTTC,CASSSDRGTYNEQFF
TRBD1,14,-,TRBJ2-7,TRBV5-5,TGTGCCAGCAGCTTTTGGGACAGTCTCTACGAGCAGTACTTC,CASSFWDSLYEQYF
-,15,few,TRBJ1-4,TRBV13,TGTGCCAGCACCGATACAGTCGGACTGACCGAAAAACTGTTTTTT,CASTDTVGLTEKLFF
TRBD1,14,-,TRBJ2-1,TRBV5-8,TGTGCCAGCAGCTTGGACAGGGGCAGCAATGAGCAGTTCTTC,CASSLDRGSNEQFF